What follows are 9 T cell receptor beta chains derived from one specimen sequenced in a study of blood T cell repertoires in COVID-19 (dated by TCRdb to 2019 to 2021). The method was the immunoSEQ multiplex PCR assay. TCRdb provides this immuneACCESS table in a form limited to in-frame rearrangements. Some clones are lacking; in checked studies, under half of them reflect an unresolved V gene, and why the rest are absent is not known. This sample is represented by over 200,000 clones; around 86% of them were singletons. The ten top clones hold roughly 4.9% of the sample. Sequencing was done on a sample of peripheral blood. The receptors shown here come from a human donor in a cohort sampled during active COVID-19.

The rearrangement uses TRBV6-2 or TRBV6-3 and TRBJ2-5; 12 nucleotides line up with TRBD2. Germline values: CDR1 MNHEY, CDR2 SVGEGT. J gave up 4 bases and V 4 bases, and 4 bases lay outside the gene matches. The CDR3 is made up of 15 amino acids. CDR3 sequence reads: CASSSLGLAGETQYF. Here the CDR3 DNA reads TGTGCCAGCAGTTCCCTGGGACTAGCGGGAGAGACCCAGTACTTC.

The rearrangement links TRBV6-6 to TRBJ2-7; unclear D gene. V lost 6 bases and J 7 bases, leaving 13 bases between the germline ends. CDR3 size: 12 residues. In germline, CDR1 is MNHNY, CDR2 SVGAGI (reference sequence). Written as DNA, the CDR3 is TGTGCCAGCAGCCCAGGCGTCGGAGAGCAGTACTTC. It specifies CASSPGVGEQYF.

This chain joins TRBV6-5 and TRBJ2-7; 9 positions match TRBD1. The J segment lost 7 bases and the V segment lost 2 bases, leaving 6 bases of the junction unmatched. This CDR3 is built from 14 residues. Germline loops: CDR1 MNHEY, CDR2 SVGAGI. The CDR3 sequence is CASSYLQGAGEQYF. The CDR3 nucleotides read TGTGCCAGCAGTTACCTACAGGGGGCCGGTGAGCAGTACTTC.

The chain employs TRBV4-2 and TRBJ2-7, with D tentatively TRBD2 (6 bases). The CDR3 runs 15 residues. Trimming took 0 bases from V and 4 from J, leaving 13 bases between them. Germline V gene sequence: CDR1 LGHNA, CDR2 YNFKEQ. The CDR3 bases are TGTGCCAGCAGCCAAGAGCACGGGAGAGGGTACGAGCAGTACTTC. As protein: CASSQEHGRGYEQYF.

This clone was recorded once. The chain carries TRBV19 and TRBJ1-3; D not resolved. CDR1 is LNHDA and CDR2 is SQIVND in the germline V gene (reference sequence). V was pared by 1 base and J by 0 bases, with 7 bases between. The CDR3 extends over 15 amino acids. This CDR3 reads CASSIVPSSGNTIYF. The CDR3 DNA reads TGTGCCAGTAGTATAGTCCCGAGCTCTGGAAACACCATATATTTT.

The chain carries TRBV5-1 and TRBJ2-1; 7 bases are shared with TRBD2. Germline trimming cut 0 bases from V and 6 bases from J; bases unmatched to any gene: 9. The CDR3 loop spans 16 amino acids. CDR1 and CDR2 from the germline V gene are SGHRS and YFSETQ. The CDR3 coding sequence is TGCGCCAGCAGCTTGGCCGTGGGAGGGCCCGGCAATGAGCAGTTCTTC. Protein sequence: CASSLAVGGPGNEQFF.

J is TRBJ1-4 and V is TRBV7-6; 9 nucleotides match TRBD1. Per germline, CDR1 SGHVS and CDR2 FNYEAQ. J gave up 0 bases and V 4 bases, and 6 bases lay outside the gene matches. The CDR3 is 17 residues long. The CDR3 is CASSSNRGLATNEKLFF. CDR3 DNA sequence: TGTGCCAGCAGCTCCAACAGGGGGCTTGCAACTAATGAAAAACTGTTTTTT.

The chain joins TRBV27 to TRBJ1-5; maybe TRBD1 (6 bases). Trimming left V 6 bases short and J 2 bases short, with 11 bases between. In germline, CDR1 is MNHEY, CDR2 SMNVEV (reference sequence). This CDR3 contains 14 residues. The CDR3 region has the DNA TGTGCCAGCAGATGGACAGCAGGCAATCAGCCCCAGCATTTT. It yields the protein CASRWTAGNQPQHF.

This clone occurred once. This chain uses TRBV28 with TRBJ2-1; 8 bases are shared with TRBD2. J was trimmed by 10 bases and V by 5 bases; bases with no gene match: 16. CDR3 length: 16 residues. Germline-derived CDR1 and CDR2 are MDHEN and SYDVKM. The CDR3 nucleotides are TGTGCCAGCAGTGGGGGTAGCGGGAACCTCGTCGGGGAGCAGTTCTTC. Residues: CASSGGSGNLVGEQFF. Full variable domain (outside the CDR3, taken from reference TRBV28 and TRBJ2-1): DVKVTQSSRYLVKRTGEKVFLECVQDMDHENMFWYRQDPGLGLRLIYFSYDVKMKEKGDIPEGYSVSREKKERFSLILESASTNQTSMYLCASSGGSGNLVGEQFFGPGTRLTVL.